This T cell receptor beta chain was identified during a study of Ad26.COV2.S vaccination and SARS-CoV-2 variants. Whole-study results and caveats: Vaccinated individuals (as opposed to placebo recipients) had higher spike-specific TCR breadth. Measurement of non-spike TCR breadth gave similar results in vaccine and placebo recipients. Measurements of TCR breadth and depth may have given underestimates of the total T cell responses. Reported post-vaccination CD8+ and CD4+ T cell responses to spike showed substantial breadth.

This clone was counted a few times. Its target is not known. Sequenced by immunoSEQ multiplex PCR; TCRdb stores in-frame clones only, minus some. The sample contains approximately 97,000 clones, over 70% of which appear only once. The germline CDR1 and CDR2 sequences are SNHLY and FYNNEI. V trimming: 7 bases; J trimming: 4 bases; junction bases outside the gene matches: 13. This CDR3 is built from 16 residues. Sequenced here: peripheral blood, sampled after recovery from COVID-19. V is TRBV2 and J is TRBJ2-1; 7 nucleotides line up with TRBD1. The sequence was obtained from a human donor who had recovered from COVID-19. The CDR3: CASNPPLDREYNEQFF. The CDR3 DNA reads TGTGCCAGCAACCCCCCGCTCGACAGGGAGTACAATGAGCAGTTCTTC.